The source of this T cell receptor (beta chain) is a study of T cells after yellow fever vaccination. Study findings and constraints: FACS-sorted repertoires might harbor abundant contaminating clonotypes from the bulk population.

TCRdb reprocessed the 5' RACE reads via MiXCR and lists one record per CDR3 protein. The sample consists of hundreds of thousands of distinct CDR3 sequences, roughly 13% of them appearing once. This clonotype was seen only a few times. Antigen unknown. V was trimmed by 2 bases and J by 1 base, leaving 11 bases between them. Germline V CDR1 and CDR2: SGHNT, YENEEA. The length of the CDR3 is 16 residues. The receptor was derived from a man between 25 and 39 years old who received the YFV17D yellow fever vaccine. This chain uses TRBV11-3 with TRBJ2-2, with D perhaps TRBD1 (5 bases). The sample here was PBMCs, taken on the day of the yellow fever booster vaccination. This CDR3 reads CASSLSGPVNTGELFF. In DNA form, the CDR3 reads TGTGCCAGCAGCTTATCAGGGCCGGTGAACACCGGGGAGCTGTTTTTT.